Listed below are T cell receptor beta chains from one sample, sequenced in a study of shared clonotypes between healthy human individuals. Measured with immunoSEQ multiplex PCR; TCRdb has only the in-frame clones, and not every one. The profile shows some 510,000 clones, 75% to 85% of them singletons. The sequenced sample consisted of PBMCs. The receptors come from a woman aged 40 to 55 in good health. Some clones in this sample may be carry-over from other donors' samples. The CDR3 runs from the conserved cysteine through the conserved F or W. A D gene is named only where the DNA matches it firmly. Clone size is not always given. Where it is, it says once, few, many or a class for expanded clones.

j_call | d_call | clone_size | v_call | cdr3_aa | cdr3_nt
TRBJ1-4 | . | . | TRBV28 | CASSSGTFNEKLFF | TGTGCCAGCAGTTCGGGGACCTTTAATGAAAAACTGTTTTTT
TRBJ1-1 | . | . | TRBV30 | CAWSVIWGTANTEAFF | TGTGCCTGGAGTGTTATATGGGGGACGGCGAACACTGAAGCTTTCTTT
TRBJ1-1 | . | . | TRBV29-1 | CSVSSSGAEAFF | TGCAGCGTTTCCTCGTCTGGGGCTGAAGCTTTCTTT
TRBJ2-3 | . | . | TRBV7-9 | CASSLGTEGTDTQYF | TGTGCCAGCAGCTTAGGGACAGAAGGCACAGATACGCAGTATTTT
TRBJ1-5 | TRBD1 | . | TRBV28 | CASSPGQGAWQPQHF | TGTGCCAGCAGCCCGGGACAGGGAGCTTGGCAGCCCCAGCATTTT
TRBJ2-5 | TRBD2 | . | TRBV27 | CASSSGTRRTQYF | TGTGCCAGCAGTAGCGGGACCCGCCGGACCCAGTACTTC
TRBJ2-1 | . | once | TRBV7-3 | CASSTIGVIGIEQFF | TGTGCCAGCAGCACGATTGGGGTTATAGGAATAGAGCAGTTCTTC
TRBJ2-1 | TRBD2 | few | TRBV28 | CASSQLAGGSYNEQFF | TGTGCCAGCAGCCAACTAGCGGGAGGGTCCTACAATGAGCAGTTCTTC
TRBJ2-1 | TRBD1 | medium-sized | TRBV4-1 | CASSGQGSLSSYNEQFF | TGCGCCAGCAGCGGACAGGGGTCGTTGTCATCCTACAATGAGCAGTTCTTC
TRBJ2-1 | . | . | TRBV11-2 | CASSLFAGRNEQFF | TGTGCCAGCAGCTTATTTGCGGGTAGGAATGAGCAGTTCTTC
TRBJ1-4 | TRBD1 | once | TRBV7-8 | CASSAQTGTFEKLFF | TGTGCCAGCAGCGCCCAGACAGGGACTTTTGAAAAACTGTTTTTT
TRBJ2-5 | TRBD2 | . | TRBV7-7 | CASSARLAGEETQYF | TGTGCTAGCAGCGCCCGACTAGCGGGAGAGGAGACCCAGTACTTC
TRBJ2-5 | TRBD2 | . | TRBV6-6 | CASRTTSGRQETQYF | TGTGCCAGCAGGACGACTAGCGGGAGGCAAGAGACCCAGTACTTC
TRBJ1-5 | . | . | TRBV11-2 | CASSLGAGYSNQPQHF | TGTGCCAGCAGCTTAGGAGCTGGGTATAGCAATCAGCCCCAGCATTTT
TRBJ2-7 | . | few | TRBV12-5 | CASGPHSYEQYF | TGTGCTAGTGGCCCACACTCCTACGAGCAGTACTTC
TRBJ1-5 | TRBD1 | . | TRBV7-8 | CASSWGTGPNQPQHF | TGTGCCAGCAGCTGGGGGACAGGCCCCAATCAGCCCCAGCATTTT
TRBJ2-1 | TRBD2 | . | TRBV2 | CARSDGAGGSYNEQFF | TGTGCCAGGAGCGACGGAGCGGGAGGCTCCTACAATGAGCAGTTCTTC
TRBJ2-7 | TRBD2 | . | TRBV15 | CATSRGGRAYEQYF | TGTGCCACCAGCAGGGGCGGGAGGGCCTACGAGCAGTACTTC
TRBJ2-1 | . | . | TRBV5-1 | CASSLEDYNEQFF | TGCGCCAGCAGCCTAGAAGACTACAATGAGCAGTTCTTC
TRBJ1-5 | . | many | TRBV7-6 | CASSLAPGWGNQPQHF | TGTGCCAGCAGCTTAGCCCCGGGTTGGGGCAATCAGCCCCAGCATTTT
TRBJ2-7 | TRBD2 | . | TRBV29-1 | CSVASLAIYEQYF | TGCAGCGTTGCGTCACTAGCGATCTACGAGCAGTACTTC
TRBJ2-3 | . | . | TRBV4-1 | CASSQEGPRGTTDTQYF | TGCGCCAGCAGCCAAGAAGGACCGCGGGGCACCACAGATACGCAGTATTTT
TRBJ2-1 | . | . | TRBV28 | CASSLPGTPHNEQFF | TGTGCCAGCAGTTTACCCGGGACCCCTCACAATGAGCAGTTCTTC
TRBJ2-5 | . | . | TRBV6-6 | CASSQGRQETQYF | TGTGCCAGCAGCCAGGGAAGGCAAGAGACCCAGTACTTC
TRBJ1-4 | . | . | TRBV5-1 | CASSLVGASREKLFF | TGCGCCAGCAGCTTGGTTGGGGCGAGTCGTGAAAAACTGTTTTTT
TRBJ1-1 | . | once | TRBV18 | CASSVLMGGDEAFF | TGTGCCAGCTCAGTCTTGATGGGGGGGGATGAAGCTTTCTTT
TRBJ2-1 | TRBD1 | . | TRBV28 | CASRLGQGLSSYNEQFF | TGTGCCAGCAGACTGGGACAGGGGCTTTCCTCCTACAATGAGCAGTTCTTC
TRBJ2-5 | . | . | TRBV7-7 | CASSPGAGYQETQYF | TGTGCCAGCAGCCCTGGCGCAGGGTACCAAGAGACCCAGTACTTC
TRBJ2-3 | TRBD2 | . | TRBV5-1 | CASSRSGSTDTQYF | TGCGCCAGCAGCCGGAGCGGGAGTACAGATACGCAGTATTTT
TRBJ2-5 | TRBD2 | few | TRBV18 | CASSPRGTAGGETQYF | TGTGCCAGCTCACCACGGGGAACTGCGGGAGGGGAGACCCAGTACTTC
TRBJ2-7 | . | . | TRBV15 | CATSREDAHEQYF | TGTGCCACCAGCAGAGAGGATGCCCACGAGCAGTACTTC
TRBJ2-4 | . | . | TRBV11-1 | CASSPQLAENIQYF | TGTGCCAGCAGCCCTCAGCTAGCCGAAAACATTCAGTACTTC
TRBJ1-2 | . | . | TRBV5-4 | CASSLGPERDYTF | TGTGCCAGCAGCTTGGGGCCGGAGCGGGACTACACCTTC
TRBJ1-2 | . | . | TRBV28 | CASRTGNYGYTF | TGTGCCAGCAGAACAGGGAACTATGGCTACACCTTC
TRBJ1-5 | . | . | TRBV11-2 | CASSLAQNQPQHF | TGTGCCAGCAGCTTAGCTCAAAATCAGCCCCAGCATTTT
TRBJ2-3 | TRBD2 | . | TRBV7-2 | CASSLLAGGRATDTQYF | TGTGCCAGCAGCTTGTTAGCGGGAGGAAGGGCCACAGATACGCAGTATTTT
TRBJ2-2 | . | . | TRBV5-4 | CASSLRPVGRELFF | TGTGCCAGCAGCTTACGACCAGTTGGGAGGGAGCTGTTTTTT
TRBJ2-7 | TRBD2 | . | TRBV25-1 | CAGRGDLAYEQYF | TGTGCCGGCCGGGGGGACTTGGCCTACGAGCAGTACTTC
TRBJ2-5 | TRBD1 | . | TRBV7-7 | CASSQTGGGQETQYF | TGTGCCAGCAGCCAGACAGGGGGTGGGCAAGAGACCCAGTACTTC
TRBJ1-5 | . | . | TRBV2 | CASQGQKNQPQHF | TGTGCCAGCCAAGGACAGAAGAATCAGCCCCAGCATTTT
TRBJ2-7 | TRBD2 | . | TRBV7-8 | CASSSRRLAGIEQYF | TGTGCCAGCAGCTCGAGACGACTAGCGGGAATCGAGCAGTACTTC
TRBJ2-5 | TRBD2 | . | TRBV19 | CASILLAGFYNKGYQETQYF | TGTGCCAGTATTTTGCTAGCGGGATTTTATAACAAGGGGTACCAAGAGACCCAGTACTTC
TRBJ2-7 | . | . | TRBV2 | CASRGGDALGSEQYF | TGTGCCAGCAGAGGAGGGGACGCACTAGGGTCCGAGCAGTACTTC
TRBJ2-3 | TRBD2 | . | TRBV4-1 | CASSPQAGGITDTQYF | TGCGCCAGCAGCCCCCAAGCGGGAGGAATCACAGATACGCAGTATTTT
TRBJ2-5 | TRBD1 | few | TRBV14 | CASSGPGTGEETQYF | TGTGCCAGCAGCGGACCCGGGACAGGGGAAGAGACCCAGTACTTC
TRBJ2-3 | . | . | TRBV7-8 | CASTQGRTRTLLSTDTQYF | TGTGCCAGCACCCAGGGACGCACCCGAACCCTTCTTAGCACAGATACGCAGTATTTT
TRBJ2-7 | . | . | TRBV13 | CASSHRTDSYEQYF | TGTGCCAGCAGCCACCGGACGGACTCCTACGAGCAGTACTTC
TRBJ2-2 | TRBD2 | once | TRBV7-3 | CASSFYTGGGSGELFF | TGTGCCAGCAGCTTTTATACGGGAGGAGGAAGCGGGGAGCTGTTTTTT
TRBJ1-1 | . | . | TRBV5-4 | CASSLGQGMNTEAFF | TGTGCCAGCAGCTTAGGGCAGGGGATGAACACTGAAGCTTTCTTT
TRBJ2-5 | . | once | TRBV5-1 | CASSLAGQGKETQYF | TGCGCCAGCAGCTTGGCGGGGCAGGGAAAAGAGACCCAGTACTTC